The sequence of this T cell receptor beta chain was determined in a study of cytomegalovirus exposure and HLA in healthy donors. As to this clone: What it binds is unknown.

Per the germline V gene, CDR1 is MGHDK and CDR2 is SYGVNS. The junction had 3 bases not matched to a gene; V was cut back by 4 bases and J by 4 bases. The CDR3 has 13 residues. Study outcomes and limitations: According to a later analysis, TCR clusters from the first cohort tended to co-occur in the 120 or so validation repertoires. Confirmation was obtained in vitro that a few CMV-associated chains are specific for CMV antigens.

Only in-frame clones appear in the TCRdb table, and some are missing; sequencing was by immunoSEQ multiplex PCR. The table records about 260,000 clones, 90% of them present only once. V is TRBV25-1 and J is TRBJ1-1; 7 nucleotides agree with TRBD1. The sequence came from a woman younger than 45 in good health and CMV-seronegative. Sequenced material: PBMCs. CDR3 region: CASSAQGTTEAFF. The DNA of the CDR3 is TGTGCCAGCAGTGCACAGGGGACCACTGAAGCTTTCTTT.